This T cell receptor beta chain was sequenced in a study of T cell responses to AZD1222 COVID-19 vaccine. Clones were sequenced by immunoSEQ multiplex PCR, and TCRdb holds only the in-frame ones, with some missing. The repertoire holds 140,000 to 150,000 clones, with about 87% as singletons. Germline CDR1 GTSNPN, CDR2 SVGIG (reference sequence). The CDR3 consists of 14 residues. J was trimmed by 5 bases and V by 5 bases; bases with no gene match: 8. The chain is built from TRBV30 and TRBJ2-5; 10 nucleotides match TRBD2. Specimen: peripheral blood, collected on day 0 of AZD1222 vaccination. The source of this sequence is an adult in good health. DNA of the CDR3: TGTGCCTGGGCAAGCGGGGGGGCCCAGGAGACCCAGTACTTC. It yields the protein CAWASGGAQETQYF.